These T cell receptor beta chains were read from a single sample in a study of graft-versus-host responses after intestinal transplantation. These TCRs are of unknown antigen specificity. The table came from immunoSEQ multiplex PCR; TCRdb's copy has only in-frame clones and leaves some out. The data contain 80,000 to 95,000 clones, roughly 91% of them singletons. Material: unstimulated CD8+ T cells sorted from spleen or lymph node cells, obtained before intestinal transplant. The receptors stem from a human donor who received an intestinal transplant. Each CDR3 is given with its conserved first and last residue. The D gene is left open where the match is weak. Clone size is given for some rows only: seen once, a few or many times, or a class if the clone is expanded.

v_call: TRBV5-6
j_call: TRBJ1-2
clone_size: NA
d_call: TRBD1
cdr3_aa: CASSHSVVTGPYYGYTF
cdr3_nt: TGTGCCAGCAGCCACTCGGTGGTGACAGGGCCCTACTATGGCTACACCTTC

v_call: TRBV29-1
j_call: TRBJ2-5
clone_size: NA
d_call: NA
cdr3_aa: CSVQRGGEEETQYF
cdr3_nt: TGCAGCGTCCAAAGAGGAGGGGAGGAGGAGACCCAGTACTTC

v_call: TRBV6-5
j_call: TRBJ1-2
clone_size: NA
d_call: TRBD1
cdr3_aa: CASSVQGIDGYTF
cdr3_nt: TGTGCCAGCAGCGTACAGGGGATCGATGGCTACACCTTC

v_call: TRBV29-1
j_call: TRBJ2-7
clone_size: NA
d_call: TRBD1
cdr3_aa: CSVGRQGFYEQYF
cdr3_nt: TGCAGCGTTGGGAGACAGGGGTTTTACGAGCAGTACTTC

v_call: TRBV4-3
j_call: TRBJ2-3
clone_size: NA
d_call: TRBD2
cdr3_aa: CASSQTFLAGSTDTQYF
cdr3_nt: TGCGCCAGCAGCCAGACCTTCCTAGCGGGTAGCACAGATACGCAGTATTTT

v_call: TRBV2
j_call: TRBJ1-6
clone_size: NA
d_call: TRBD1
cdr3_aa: CASSQDPQTGESYNSPLHF
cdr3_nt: TGTGCCAGCAGTCAAGACCCTCAAACAGGGGAGTCCTATAATTCACCCCTCCACTTT

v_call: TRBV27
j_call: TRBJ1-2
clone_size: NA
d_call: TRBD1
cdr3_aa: CASSFGGQGYYGYTF
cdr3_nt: TGTGCCAGCAGTTTTGGGGGACAGGGGTACTATGGCTACACCTTC

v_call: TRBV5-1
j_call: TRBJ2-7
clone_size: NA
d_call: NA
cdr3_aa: CASSPGGGPVGEQYF
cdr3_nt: TGCGCCAGCAGCCCCGGCGGGGGCCCCGTGGGCGAGCAGTACTTC

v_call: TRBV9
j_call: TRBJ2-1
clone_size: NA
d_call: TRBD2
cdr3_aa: CASSLRVSGGALGYNEQFF
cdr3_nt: TGTGCCAGCAGCCTTAGGGTTAGCGGGGGGGCCCTGGGGTACAATGAGCAGTTCTTC

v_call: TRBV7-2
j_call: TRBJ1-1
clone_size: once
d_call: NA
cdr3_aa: CASSWGGSNTEAFF
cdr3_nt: TGTGCCAGCAGCTGGGGGGGCTCGAACACTGAAGCTTTCTTT

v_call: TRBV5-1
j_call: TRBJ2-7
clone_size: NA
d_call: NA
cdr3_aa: CASSLVAGFSYEQYF
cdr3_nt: TGCGCCAGCAGCTTGGTCGCAGGGTTTTCGTACGAGCAGTACTTC

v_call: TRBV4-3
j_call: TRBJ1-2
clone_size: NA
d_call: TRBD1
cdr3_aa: CASSQGQGEANYGYTF
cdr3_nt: TGCGCCAGCAGCCAGGGACAGGGAGAAGCTAACTATGGCTACACCTTC

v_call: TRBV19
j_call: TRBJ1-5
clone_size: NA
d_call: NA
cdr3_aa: CASSPGVYSNQPQHF
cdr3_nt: TGTGCCAGTAGTCCAGGGGTTTATAGCAATCAGCCCCAGCATTTT

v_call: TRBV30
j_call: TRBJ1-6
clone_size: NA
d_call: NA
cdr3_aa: CAWSSGGSPLHF
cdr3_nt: TGTGCCTGGAGTTCGGGGGGATCACCCCTCCACTTT

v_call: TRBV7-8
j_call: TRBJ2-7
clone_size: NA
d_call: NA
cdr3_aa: CASSLSVRQPEEQYF
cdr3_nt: TGTGCCAGCAGCTTAAGTGTACGGCAACCGGAGGAGCAGTACTTC

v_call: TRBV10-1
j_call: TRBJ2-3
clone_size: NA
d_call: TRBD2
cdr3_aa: CASSVGLAGIQDTQYF
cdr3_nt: TGCGCCAGCAGTGTAGGGCTAGCGGGCATCCAAGATACGCAGTATTTT

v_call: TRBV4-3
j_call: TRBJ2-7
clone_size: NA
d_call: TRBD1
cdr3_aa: CASSQEGQGYEQYF
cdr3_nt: TGCGCCAGCAGCCAAGAGGGACAGGGCTACGAGCAGTACTTC

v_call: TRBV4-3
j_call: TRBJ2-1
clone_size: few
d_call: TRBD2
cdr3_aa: CASSQEPAGYNEQFF
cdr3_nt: TGCGCCAGCAGCCAAGAACCAGCGGGGTACAATGAGCAGTTCTTC

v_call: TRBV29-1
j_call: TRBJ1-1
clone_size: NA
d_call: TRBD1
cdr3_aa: CSVEVDGQVF
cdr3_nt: TGCAGCGTTGAAGTGGACGGACAGGTCTTT

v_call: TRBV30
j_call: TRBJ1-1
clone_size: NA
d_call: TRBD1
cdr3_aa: CASTRGPTEAFF
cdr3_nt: TGTGCCTCGACCAGGGGGCCCACTGAAGCTTTCTTT

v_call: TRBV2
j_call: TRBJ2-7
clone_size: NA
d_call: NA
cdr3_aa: CASRDSYEQYF
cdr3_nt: TGTGCCAGCAGGGACAGCTACGAGCAGTACTTC

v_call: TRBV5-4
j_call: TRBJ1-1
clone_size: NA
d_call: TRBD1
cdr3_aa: CASSCRDSFWDRSNAEAFF
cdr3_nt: TGTGCCAGCAGCTGCCGGGACAGTTTCTGGGACAGGTCAAACGCTGAAGCTTTCTTT

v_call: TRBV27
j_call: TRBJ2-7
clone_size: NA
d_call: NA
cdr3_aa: CASSLGRAYEQYF
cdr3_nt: TGTGCCAGCAGTTTAGGTCGAGCCTACGAGCAGTACTTC

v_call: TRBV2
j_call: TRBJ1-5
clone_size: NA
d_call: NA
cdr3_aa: CASSGSGNQPQHF
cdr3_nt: TGTGCCAGCAGTGGGAGTGGTAATCAGCCCCAGCATTTT

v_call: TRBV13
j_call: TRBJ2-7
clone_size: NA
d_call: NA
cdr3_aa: CASKKGQTYEQYF
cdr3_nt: TGTGCCTCAAAAAAGGGGCAGACCTACGAGCAGTACTTC

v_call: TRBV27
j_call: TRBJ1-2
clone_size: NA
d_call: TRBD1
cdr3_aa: CASRPQTGAGYGYTF
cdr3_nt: TGTGCCAGCAGGCCACAAACAGGGGCGGGCTATGGCTACACCTTC

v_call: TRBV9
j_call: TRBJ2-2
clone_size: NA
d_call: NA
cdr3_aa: CASSPRDPGTGELFF
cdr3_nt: TGTGCCAGCAGCCCACGAGACCCGGGCACCGGGGAGCTGTTTTTT

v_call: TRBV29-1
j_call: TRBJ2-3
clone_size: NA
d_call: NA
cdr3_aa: CSVDGKGGVESTDTQYF
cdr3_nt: TGCAGCGTTGACGGGAAGGGGGGGGTCGAGAGCACAGATACGCAGTATTTT

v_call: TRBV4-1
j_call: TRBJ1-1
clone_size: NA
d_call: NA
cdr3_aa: CASSQDRSGATEAFF
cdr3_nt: TGCGCCAGCAGCCAAGATCGGTCCGGAGCGACTGAAGCTTTCTTT

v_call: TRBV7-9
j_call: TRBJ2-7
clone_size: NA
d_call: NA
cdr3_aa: CASSNRTDVTYEQYF
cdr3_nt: TGTGCCAGCAGCAACAGGACAGACGTTACTTACGAGCAGTACTTC

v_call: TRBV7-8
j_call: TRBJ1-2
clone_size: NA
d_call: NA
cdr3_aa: CASSLTPSPYGYTF
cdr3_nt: TGTGCCAGCAGCTTAACTCCCTCCCCCTATGGCTACACCTTC

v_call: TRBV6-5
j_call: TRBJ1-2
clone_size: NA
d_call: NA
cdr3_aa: CASSPGSLYGYTF
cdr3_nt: TGTGCCAGCAGCCCAGGGTCTCTATATGGCTACACCTTC

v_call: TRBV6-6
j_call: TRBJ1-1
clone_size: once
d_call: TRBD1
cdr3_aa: CASSYSQGGFGAEAFF
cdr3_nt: TGTGCCAGCAGTTACTCGCAGGGGGGTTTTGGGGCTGAAGCTTTCTTT

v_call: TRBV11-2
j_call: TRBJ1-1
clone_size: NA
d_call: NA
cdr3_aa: CASSAGGDTEAFF
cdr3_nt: TGTGCCAGCAGCGCCGGGGGGGACACTGAAGCTTTCTTT

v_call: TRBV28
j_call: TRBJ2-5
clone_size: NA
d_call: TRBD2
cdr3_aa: CASSWRGAVIETQYF
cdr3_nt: TGTGCCAGCAGTTGGCGGGGGGCCGTGATAGAGACCCAGTACTTC

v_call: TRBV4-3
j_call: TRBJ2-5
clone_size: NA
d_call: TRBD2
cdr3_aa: CASSQALAGGQETQYF
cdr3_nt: TGCGCCAGCAGCCAAGCTCTAGCGGGGGGGCAAGAGACCCAGTACTTC

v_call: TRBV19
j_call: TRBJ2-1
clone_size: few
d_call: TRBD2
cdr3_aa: CASSIGLAGGNEQFF
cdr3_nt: TGTGCCAGTAGCATAGGACTAGCGGGGGGCAATGAGCAGTTCTTC

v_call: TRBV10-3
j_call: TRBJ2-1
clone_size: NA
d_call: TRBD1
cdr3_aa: CAIGTGEYNEQFF
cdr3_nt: TGTGCCATCGGGACAGGGGAATACAATGAGCAGTTCTTC

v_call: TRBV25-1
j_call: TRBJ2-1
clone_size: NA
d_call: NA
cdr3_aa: CASSGPSQEFF
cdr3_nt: TGTGCCAGCAGTGGGCCCAGTCAAGAGTTCTTC

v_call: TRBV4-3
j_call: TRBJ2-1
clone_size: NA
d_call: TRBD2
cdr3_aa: CASSQDDAGGNYNEQFF
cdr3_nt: TGCGCCAGCAGCCAAGATGATGCGGGGGGAAACTACAATGAGCAGTTCTTC

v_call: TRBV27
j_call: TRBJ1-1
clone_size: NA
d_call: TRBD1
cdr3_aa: CASSSSTGGTEAFF
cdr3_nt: TGTGCCAGCAGTTCCTCAACAGGGGGCACTGAAGCTTTCTTT

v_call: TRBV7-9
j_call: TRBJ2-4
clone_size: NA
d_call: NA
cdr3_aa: CASSSEGTKAKNIQYF
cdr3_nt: TGTGCCAGCAGTTCCGAGGGAACGAAGGCCAAAAACATTCAGTACTTC

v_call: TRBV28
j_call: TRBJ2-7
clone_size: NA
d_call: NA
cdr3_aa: CASSLSGSADEQYF
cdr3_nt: TGTGCCAGCAGTTTGTCCGGGAGTGCCGACGAGCAGTACTTC

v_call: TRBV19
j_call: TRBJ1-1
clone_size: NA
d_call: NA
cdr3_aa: CASSIPGGANTEAFF
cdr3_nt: TGTGCCAGTAGTATCCCCGGGGGGGCGAACACTGAAGCTTTCTTT

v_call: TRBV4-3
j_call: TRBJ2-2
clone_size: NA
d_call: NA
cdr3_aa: CASSQGEAPGELFF
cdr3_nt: TGCGCCAGCAGCCAAGGGGAGGCCCCCGGGGAGCTGTTTTTT

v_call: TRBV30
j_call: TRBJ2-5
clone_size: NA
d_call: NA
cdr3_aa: CAWSLETQYF
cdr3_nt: TGTGCCTGGAGCCTTGAGACCCAGTACTTC

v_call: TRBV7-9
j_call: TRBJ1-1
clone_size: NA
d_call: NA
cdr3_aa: CASSLRRGNTEAFF
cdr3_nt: TGTGCCAGCAGCTTACGGAGGGGGAACACTGAAGCTTTCTTT

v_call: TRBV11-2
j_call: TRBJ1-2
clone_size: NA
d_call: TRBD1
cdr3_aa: CASSADRAHGYTF
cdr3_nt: TGTGCCAGCAGCGCCGACAGGGCCCATGGCTACACCTTC